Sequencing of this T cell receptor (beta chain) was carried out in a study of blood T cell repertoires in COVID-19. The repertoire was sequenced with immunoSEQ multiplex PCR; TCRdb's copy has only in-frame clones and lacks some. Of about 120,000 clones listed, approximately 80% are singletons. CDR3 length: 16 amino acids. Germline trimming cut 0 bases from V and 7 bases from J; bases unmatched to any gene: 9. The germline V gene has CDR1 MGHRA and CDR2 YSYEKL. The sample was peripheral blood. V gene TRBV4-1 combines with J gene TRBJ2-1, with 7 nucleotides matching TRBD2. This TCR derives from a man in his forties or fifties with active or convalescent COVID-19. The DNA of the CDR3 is TGCGCCAGCAGCCAAGAATTGGGCGGGAGAAGAAATGAGCAGTTCTTC. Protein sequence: CASSQELGGRRNEQFF.